The next 7 T cell receptor beta chains were all read from a single sample in a study of metastatic and nonmetastatic thyroid tumors. TCRdb reanalyzed the PCR reads via MiXCR. The sample shows some 5,700 clones, 25% of them seen only once. There were no patients who had received any treatment before thyroid surgery. The source material was adjacent normal tissue. These receptors were obtained from a male donor with papillary thyroid cancer or a benign thyroid nodule (not recorded which). Some clones in this sample may be carry-over from other donors' samples.

In this sample, this clone turned up a few times. Since the CDR3 does not end with the conserved phenylalanine or tryptophan, this likely comes from a read error. This rearrangement joins TRBV12-3 or TRBV12-4 to TRBJ1-5; 10 bases map to TRBD1. CDR3 length: 15 residues. Trimming removed 5 bases from V and 7 bases from J; junction bases left unmatched: 8. CDR3 in DNA: TGTGCCAGCAGTCCAGGACAGGGGGGGGTCCAGCCCCAGCATTCT. It is translated as CASSPGQGGVQPQHS.

In this sample, this clone is medium-sized. This chain links TRBV5-1 with TRBJ1-1, with D tentatively TRBD1 (5 bases). Germline values: CDR1 SGHRS, CDR2 YFSETQ. V was pared by 4 bases and J by 6 bases, with 13 bases between. The length of the CDR3 is 13 residues. CDR3 in DNA: TGCGCCAGCAGCCCCAATGGGGGTGCTGAAGCTTTCTTT. Encoded protein: CASSPNGGAEAFF.

By its share, this clone is medium-sized. The chain is built from TRBV6-2 or TRBV6-3 and TRBJ2-7, with D uncertain. Per germline, CDR1 MNHEY and CDR2 SVGEGT. Trimming pared 2 bases from V and 2 bases from J, leaving 13 bases between. CDR3 length: 15 amino acids. The CDR3 reads CASSYEASLPYEQYF. The CDR3 DNA is TGTGCCAGCAGTTACGAGGCCTCCCTTCCCTACGAGCAGTACTTC.

This clone was detected ten times or more. Other nucleotide sequences in the sample specify the same CDR3. The chain has TRBV27 and TRBJ2-7; D is uncertain. Trimming took 6 bases from V and 2 from J, leaving 17 bases between them. Germline V gene data show CDR1 as MNHEY and CDR2 as SMNVEV (reference sequence). The CDR3 runs 15 residues. The chain's CDR3 is CASSPTYSLAYEQYF. DNA for the CDR3: TGTGCCAGCAGCCCTACCTATTCCTTGGCCTACGAGCAGTACTTC.

This clone was counted many times. The chain employs TRBV7-9 and TRBJ1-1, with D possibly matching TRBD1 (6 bases). CDR3 length equals 13 residues. Germline CDR1 SEHNR, CDR2 FQNEAQ (reference sequence). V was clipped by 5 bases and J by 11 bases, with 18 bases between them. CDR3 DNA: TGTGCCAGCAGCCCGGGGACATTGTGGGCGGCTTTCTTT. It codes for CASSPGTLWAAFF.

This rearrangement joins TRBV20-1 to TRBJ2-7; 10 bases align to TRBD2. The CDR3 is 16 amino acids. Losses at the gene ends were 6 bases for V and 4 bases for J; bases not matched to a gene: 15. CDR1 is DFQATT and CDR2 is SNEGSKA in the germline V gene (reference sequence). The CDR3 DNA follows: TGCAGTGCCCAGGGGGCCCTAGCGGGAGCTAGGTACGAGCAGTACTTC. Amino acid sequence: CSAQGALAGARYEQYF.

This chain joins TRBV5-5 and TRBJ1-3; unclear D gene. The V and J ends lost 1 base and 0 bases respectively, with 8 bases between them. Per germline, CDR1 SGHKS and CDR2 YYEKEE (reference sequence). The CDR3 runs 15 residues. The CDR3 here is CASSLWDYSGNTIYF. CDR3 sequence (DNA): TGTGCCAGCAGCTTGTGGGATTACTCTGGAAACACCATATATTTT.